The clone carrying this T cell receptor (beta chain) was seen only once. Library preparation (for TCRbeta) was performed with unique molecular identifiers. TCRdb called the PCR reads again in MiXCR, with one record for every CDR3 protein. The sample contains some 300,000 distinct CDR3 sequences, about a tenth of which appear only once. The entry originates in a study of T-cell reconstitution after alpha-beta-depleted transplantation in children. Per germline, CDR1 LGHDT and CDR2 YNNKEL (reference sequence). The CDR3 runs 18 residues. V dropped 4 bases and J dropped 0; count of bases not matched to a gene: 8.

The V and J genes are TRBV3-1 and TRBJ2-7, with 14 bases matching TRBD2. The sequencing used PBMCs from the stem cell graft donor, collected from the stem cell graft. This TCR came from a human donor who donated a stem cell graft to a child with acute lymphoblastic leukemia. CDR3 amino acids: CASSPGLAGGQSSYEQYF. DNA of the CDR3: TGTGCCAGCAGCCCAGGACTAGCGGGAGGTCAGAGCTCCTACGAGCAGTACTTC.